The source of this TCR beta chain is a study of human T cells and chemical hapten exposure. Whole-study context: Scalp application of diphenylcyclopropenone was performed weekly in patients across the entire roughly 22-week study.

The CDR3 length is 13 residues. Trimming took 3 bases from V and 4 from J, leaving 9 bases between them. This clonotype occurred once. The time point was: pre-sensitization, week 0. Treatment in this sample: therapeutic diphenylcyclopropenone sensitization with weekly scalp DPC. TCRdb processed the RACE reads anew with MiXCR; each CDR3 protein has one entry. The table records around 300,000 distinct CDR3 sequences, about 7.7% of them present only once. The rearrangement links TRBV12-3 or TRBV12-4 to TRBJ1-2; D is uncertain. The sequencing used whole blood, collected in connection with sensitization to the hapten diphenylcyclopropenone (DPC). The receptor was isolated from a man younger than 30 with alopecia areata. Some clones in this sample may be carry-over from other donors' samples. Written as DNA, the CDR3 is TGTGCCAGCAGTTTTTCGCAGGCCTATGGCTACACCTTC. Translated, it gives CASSFSQAYGYTF.